The T cell receptor (beta chain) described here comes from a study of vaccination and CD4 T cells after COVID-19 (dated by TCRdb to between 2020 and 2023). Regarding the research as a whole: Every convalescent patient had a positive nasal swab PCR test for SARS-CoV-2, with mild disease in 9 or 10 patients and severe disease in one. Six males and four females were included in the convalescent cohort, with two Hispanic individuals, seven Caucasians, two Asians and one multiracial person represented. In control cultures, a CEFX viral epitope pool was used as positive control, an HIV-1 Nef peptide pool was used as negative control, or no peptide was added. Participants got two doses of the Pfizer-BioNTech BNT162b2 vaccine (n=8) or two doses of the Moderna mRNA-1273 vaccine (n=2). Post-COVID blood samples from convalescent patients were collected a median of about 110 days after diagnosis, with a range of roughly 30 to 170 days. The spike-specific CD4+ TCR repertoire was compared before and after mRNA vaccination in approximately ten COVID-19 convalescent patients and a handful of infection-naive healthy vaccine recipients. The time from the second vaccine dose to post-vaccine blood sampling had a median of roughly 77 days and ranged from about 14 to 241 days. The cultures were stimulated with overlapping spike peptide pools from SARS-CoV-2 and from the common cold coronaviruses HCoV-NL63, HCoV-OC43 and HCoV-229E. Findings and caveats that apply to the study as a whole: Nearly all vaccine-specific clones in convalescent patients (304 of 307) were mono-reactive for SARS-CoV-2 spike rather than cross-reactive with common cold coronaviruses. The number of convalescent patients in the study was relatively small, and the study did not examine early timepoints following natural infection. The median count of SARS-CoV-2-reactive clonotypes went up from 20 to 25 after infection to 38 after vaccination, although the change was not significant. Among convalescent patients, a median roughly 90% of the SARS-CoV-2-reactive clones seen after vaccination appeared only after vaccination, which suggests priming specific to the vaccine.

The treatment or condition label here, explained by the study, means: approximately 10-day PBMC culture with coronavirus spike peptide pools or control peptides (ViraFEST assay). The study used the ViraFEST assay, which expanded antigen-specific T cells with peptide pools and then identified expanded clonotypes by TCR sequencing. The positive SARS-CoV-2 PCR tests of the convalescent patients were dated from March to December 2020, before the Alpha, Beta and Delta variants emerged in the United States. Two million PBMCs per well were cultured in IMDM with approximately 4.9% human AB serum and 9 to 10 IU/ml IL-2, plus 10 ug/ml peptide pools. On days 3 and 7, half of the culture medium was replaced with fresh IL-2-containing medium. Once the cells had been in culture for around nine days, the EasySep CD4+ T cell isolation kit was used to isolate CD4+ T cells by negative selection. Ficoll-Paque Plus gradient centrifugation was used to isolate PBMCs from whole blood, and the isolated PBMCs were then either used fresh or cryopreserved at -140C. Each culture condition was generally run in triplicate wells.

As concerns this clonotype: What antigen it recognizes has not been identified. Per-nucleotide qualities are absent, and no much larger clonotype sits a single base away.

A distance of 14 bases separates the germline ends of V and J, which lose 4 bases and 11 bases respectively. The germline V gene (reference sequence) gives CDR1 as SEHNR and CDR2 as FQNEAQ. Counted from cysteine to phenylalanine, this CDR3 has 12 amino acids. Only CDR3 DNA is held: 36 bases, read in frame from base 1. The protocol used for the library was PCR. At the Johns Hopkins FTIC core, DNA from the cultured CD4+ T cells underwent TCR sequencing with the Oncomine TCR Beta short-read assay. The QIAamp micro DNA kit was used to extract genomic DNA from the cultured CD4+ T cells. Oncomine TCR Beta libraries from cultured CD4+ T cells were pooled using unique dual indexes and sequenced on an Illumina iSeq 100. The authors' pipeline ran thus. Non-productive sequences were removed, and CDR3s that did not start with C, did not end with F or W, or were shorter than 7 amino acids were discarded. Antigen-specific clonotypes were identified with the MANAFEST web application by comparing peptide-stimulated wells with reference and other culture wells. For a clone to be called positive, the clone needed an FDR below 0.05, an odds ratio above 5, and a productive frequency above 0.1% in at least two of three replicate wells. Clonotypes that were significantly expanded in both SARS-CoV-2 spike wells and at least one common cold coronavirus spike condition were defined as cross-reactive. CDR3 homology was assessed with Levenshtein distances (stringdist) and unrooted phylogenetic trees (ape) in R version 3.6.1. TCRdb cleaned the public reads at Q25 with fastp, built clones with MiXCR and kept in-frame beta chains. Under each unique CDR3 protein, matching rows form one entry showing the most common genes and DNA. The V and J calls and clone size are TCRdb's, not the authors'. The sample table records about 11,000 distinct CDR3 sequences; about 45% of these occur just once. Roughly 22% of the sample rests with the top ten.

The chain is assembled from TRBV7-9 and TRBJ1-1, and TRBD1 may be the D gene, going by 5 matching bases. Sample: CD4+ T cells from blood, cultured in vitro. The source is a human donor who had recovered from COVID-19. The nucleotide sequence reads as follows: TGTGCCAGCAGCTCTTTGGGACTTCCGGCTTTCTTT. It codes for CASSSLGLPAFF. With the portions outside the CDR3 filled from the reference TRBV7-9 and TRBJ1-1 genes, the complete variable region becomes DTGVSQNPRHKITKRGQNVTFRCDPISEHNRLYWYRQTLGQGPEFLTYFQNEAQLEKSRLLSDRFSAERPKGSFSTLEIQRTEQGDSAMYLCASSSLGLPAFFGQGTRLTVV.